This T cell receptor (beta chain) was retrieved from a study of blood T cell repertoires in COVID-19. As for the study in general: Both acute and convalescent COVID-19 samples were obtained from the United States, Italy and Spain. The analysed material was cDNA or gDNA that came from T cells, B-cell-depleted T cells, or PBMCs.

Measured with immunoSEQ multiplex PCR; TCRdb has only the in-frame clones, and not every one. The repertoire includes about 170,000 clones, about 85% of them detected once, and approximately 1.3% sits in the top ten. Germline trimming cut 6 bases from V and 4 bases from J; bases unmatched to any gene: 12. Germline V CDR1 and CDR2: SNHLY, FYNNEI. This CDR3 region has 16 residues. This clone was seen more than once but under ten times. The TCR sequence derives from a man in his fifties or sixties who had recovered from COVID-19. The chain couples TRBV2 to TRBJ2-5, with 9 bases fitting TRBD2. Source material: peripheral blood. CDR3 sequence: CASRRIAGAVGETQYF. DNA for the CDR3: TGTGCCAGCAGGAGGATAGCGGGGGCAGTGGGAGAGACCCAGTACTTC.